The rows below give T cell receptor beta chains drawn from one sample of a study of cytomegalovirus exposure and HLA in healthy donors. Generated by immunoSEQ multiplex PCR, the TCRdb table keeps only in-frame clones and is missing some. In the table there are approximately 240,000 clones, 82% of which are singletons. Input material: PBMCs. All receptors derive from a woman aged 40 to 49 in good health and CMV-seronegative. The CDR3 runs from the conserved cysteine through the conserved F or W. Each record gives: clone size, V gene, J gene, D gene, CDR3 DNA, CDR3 protein. The D gene is left open where the match is weak. Some rows have no size entry. The others give once, few or many, or a class for an expanded clone.

>.|TRBV7-8|TRBJ1-2|.
TGTGCCAGCAGCCCATTACGGGCGGGGGACGGCTACACCTTC
CASSPLRAGDGYTF
>.|TRBV27|TRBJ1-2|.
TGTGCCAGCAGTTTAACACCCAGGGGCTATGGCTACACCTTC
CASSLTPRGYGYTF
>few|TRBV6-1|TRBJ2-3|TRBD1
TGTGCCAGCAGTGAAGCGACAGGGGGCACAGATACGCAGTATTTT
CASSEATGGTDTQYF
>.|TRBV2|TRBJ1-1|.
TGTGCCAGCAGCTACACCGGACTGGGGGCTTTCTTT
CASSYTGLGAFF
>.|TRBV13|TRBJ2-5|.
TGTGCCAGCAGCTTGAGGGGAGGGGGGGAGACCCAGTACTTC
CASSLRGGGETQYF
>few|TRBV6-5|TRBJ1-5|.
TGTGCCTCGAGACAAGGGGGCAATCAGCCCCAGCATTTT
CASRQGGNQPQHF
>.|TRBV5-1|TRBJ1-1|.
TGCGCCAGCAGCTTTGGGGCGGAGGGAGCTTTCTTT
CASSFGAEGAFF
>.|TRBV6-5|TRBJ2-3|.
TGTGCCAGCAACGGGGTTCCCACAGATACGCAGTATTTT
CASNGVPTDTQYF
>.|TRBV10-3|TRBJ1-2|.
TGTGCCATACGACAGGTCTCTGACTATGGCTACACCTTC
CAIRQVSDYGYTF
>.|TRBV18|TRBJ1-2|TRBD1
TGTGCCAGCTCACCGGGCAGGGGGAACTATGGCTACACCTTC
CASSPGRGNYGYTF
>.|TRBV7-9|TRBJ1-5|.
TGTGCCAGCAGCTTATCTATCGGTCAGCCCCAGCATTTT
CASSLSIGQPQHF
>once|TRBV5-1|TRBJ1-1|.
TGCGCCAGCAGCGCCCGGGAAGCGCACACTGAAGCTTTCTTT
CASSAREAHTEAFF
>.|TRBV9|TRBJ2-5|TRBD1
TGTGCCAGCAGCGTAGCAGGGGGCCTGGAGACCCAGTACTTC
CASSVAGGLETQYF
>.|TRBV9|TRBJ1-6|.
TGTGCCAGCAGCGTAGGAGTACAGGGTCGATCACCCCTCCACTTT
CASSVGVQGRSPLHF
>.|TRBV11-2|TRBJ2-2|TRBD2
TGTGCCAGCAGACAATCCCACGCGGGGGGCGGGGAGCTGTTTTTT
CASRQSHAGGGELFF
>.|TRBV5-1|TRBJ1-1|.
TGCGCCAGCAGCTTGGAGGGCAGGGGACCTTGGGACACTGAAGCTTTCTTT
CASSLEGRGPWDTEAFF
>.|TRBV19|TRBJ1-6|.
TGTGCCAGTAGTGGTGGCGGGATTTCACCCCTCCACTTT
CASSGGGISPLHF
>.|TRBV7-8|TRBJ2-5|TRBD2
TGTGCCAGCAGCCTAGCGGGGGGGCGAGAGACCCAGTACTTC
CASSLAGGRETQYF
>.|TRBV2|TRBJ2-5|.
TGTGCCAGCAGTGAAGGGGGAACAGGGTCAGAGACCCAGTACTTC
CASSEGGTGSETQYF
>.|TRBV10-3|TRBJ1-1|TRBD1
TGTGCCATCAGTGAGGTACAGGGGGTAAGGAACACTGAAGCTTTCTTT
CAISEVQGVRNTEAFF
>.|TRBV30|TRBJ1-1|.
TGTGCCTGGAGTGTAGCTACCCTAGTTGGTGAAGCTTTCTTT
CAWSVATLVGEAFF
>.|TRBV5-6|TRBJ2-3|.
TGTGCCAGCAGCTCGTTACAGGGTTTCGCAGATACGCAGTATTTT
CASSSLQGFADTQYF
>.|TRBV19|TRBJ2-7|TRBD2
TGTGCCAGTAGACCCCTGGGGGGGGAGCAGTACTTC
CASRPLGGEQYF
>.|TRBV6-5|TRBJ2-2|TRBD2
TGTGCCAGCCGACGCGGGGGGGCCCCCGGGGAGCTGTTTTTT
CASRRGGAPGELFF
>few|TRBV10-3|TRBJ1-1|.
TGTGCCATCACTCCGGCGGGAGGGACTGAAGCTTTCTTT
CAITPAGGTEAFF
>.|TRBV7-8|TRBJ1-1|.
TGTGCCAGCAGCTTGAACCGGGGGGGGGCTTTCTTT
CASSLNRGGAFF
>.|TRBV7-2|TRBJ1-1|.
TGTGCCAGCAGCTCTCAGGGTAGGGCGAACACTGAAGCTTTCTTT
CASSSQGRANTEAFF
>.|TRBV5-6|TRBJ1-2|.
TGTGCCAGCAGCTTGCCGGGCTATGGCTACACCTTC
CASSLPGYGYTF
>once|TRBV6-1|TRBJ2-7|.
TGTGCCAGCAGGGGCGATTCCTACGAGCAGTACTTC
CASRGDSYEQYF
>.|TRBV7-2|TRBJ2-7|TRBD2
TGTGCCAGCAGGCAGCGGGGGGCCCTCTACGAGCAGTACTTC
CASRQRGALYEQYF
>.|TRBV29-1|TRBJ1-2|TRBD1
TGCAGCGCTTCAGACAGGGAATCCTCATCGGGCTACACCTTC
CSASDRESSSGYTF
>once|TRBV30|TRBJ2-2|TRBD2
TGTGCCTGGAATGGTGGGGGGGTAAACACCGGGGAGCTGTTTTTT
CAWNGGGVNTGELFF
>.|TRBV29-1|TRBJ2-5|.
TGCAGCGTTGAAGGGGGCCAGGTTTGGGAGACCCAGTACTTC
CSVEGGQVWETQYF
>.|TRBV4-1|TRBJ2-3|.
TGCGCCAGCAGCCAAGAAGGAGGGGTGGGCAGATCCACAGATACGCAGTATTTT
CASSQEGGVGRSTDTQYF
>.|TRBV6-5|TRBJ1-3|.
TGTGCCAGCAGTTACGGGGGCCTACCCTCTGGAAACACCATATATTTT
CASSYGGLPSGNTIYF
>.|TRBV5-1|TRBJ2-1|TRBD1
TGCGCCAGCAGCCCCCCAACTACAGGGGGCTTGTACAATGAGCAGTTCTTC
CASSPPTTGGLYNEQFF
>.|TRBV5-1|TRBJ1-4|.
TGCGCCAGCAGCCCGGGCGCAGGGTCCTCATATGAAAAACTGTTTTTT
CASSPGAGSSYEKLFF
>few|TRBV4-3|TRBJ1-4|TRBD1
TGCGCCAGCAGCCAGTCGTCACAGGGGGTGAATGAAAAACTGTTTTTT
CASSQSSQGVNEKLFF
>.|TRBV7-6|TRBJ2-3|TRBD1
TGTGCCAGCAGCCCAGGACAGGGATCGACAGATACGCAGTATTTT
CASSPGQGSTDTQYF